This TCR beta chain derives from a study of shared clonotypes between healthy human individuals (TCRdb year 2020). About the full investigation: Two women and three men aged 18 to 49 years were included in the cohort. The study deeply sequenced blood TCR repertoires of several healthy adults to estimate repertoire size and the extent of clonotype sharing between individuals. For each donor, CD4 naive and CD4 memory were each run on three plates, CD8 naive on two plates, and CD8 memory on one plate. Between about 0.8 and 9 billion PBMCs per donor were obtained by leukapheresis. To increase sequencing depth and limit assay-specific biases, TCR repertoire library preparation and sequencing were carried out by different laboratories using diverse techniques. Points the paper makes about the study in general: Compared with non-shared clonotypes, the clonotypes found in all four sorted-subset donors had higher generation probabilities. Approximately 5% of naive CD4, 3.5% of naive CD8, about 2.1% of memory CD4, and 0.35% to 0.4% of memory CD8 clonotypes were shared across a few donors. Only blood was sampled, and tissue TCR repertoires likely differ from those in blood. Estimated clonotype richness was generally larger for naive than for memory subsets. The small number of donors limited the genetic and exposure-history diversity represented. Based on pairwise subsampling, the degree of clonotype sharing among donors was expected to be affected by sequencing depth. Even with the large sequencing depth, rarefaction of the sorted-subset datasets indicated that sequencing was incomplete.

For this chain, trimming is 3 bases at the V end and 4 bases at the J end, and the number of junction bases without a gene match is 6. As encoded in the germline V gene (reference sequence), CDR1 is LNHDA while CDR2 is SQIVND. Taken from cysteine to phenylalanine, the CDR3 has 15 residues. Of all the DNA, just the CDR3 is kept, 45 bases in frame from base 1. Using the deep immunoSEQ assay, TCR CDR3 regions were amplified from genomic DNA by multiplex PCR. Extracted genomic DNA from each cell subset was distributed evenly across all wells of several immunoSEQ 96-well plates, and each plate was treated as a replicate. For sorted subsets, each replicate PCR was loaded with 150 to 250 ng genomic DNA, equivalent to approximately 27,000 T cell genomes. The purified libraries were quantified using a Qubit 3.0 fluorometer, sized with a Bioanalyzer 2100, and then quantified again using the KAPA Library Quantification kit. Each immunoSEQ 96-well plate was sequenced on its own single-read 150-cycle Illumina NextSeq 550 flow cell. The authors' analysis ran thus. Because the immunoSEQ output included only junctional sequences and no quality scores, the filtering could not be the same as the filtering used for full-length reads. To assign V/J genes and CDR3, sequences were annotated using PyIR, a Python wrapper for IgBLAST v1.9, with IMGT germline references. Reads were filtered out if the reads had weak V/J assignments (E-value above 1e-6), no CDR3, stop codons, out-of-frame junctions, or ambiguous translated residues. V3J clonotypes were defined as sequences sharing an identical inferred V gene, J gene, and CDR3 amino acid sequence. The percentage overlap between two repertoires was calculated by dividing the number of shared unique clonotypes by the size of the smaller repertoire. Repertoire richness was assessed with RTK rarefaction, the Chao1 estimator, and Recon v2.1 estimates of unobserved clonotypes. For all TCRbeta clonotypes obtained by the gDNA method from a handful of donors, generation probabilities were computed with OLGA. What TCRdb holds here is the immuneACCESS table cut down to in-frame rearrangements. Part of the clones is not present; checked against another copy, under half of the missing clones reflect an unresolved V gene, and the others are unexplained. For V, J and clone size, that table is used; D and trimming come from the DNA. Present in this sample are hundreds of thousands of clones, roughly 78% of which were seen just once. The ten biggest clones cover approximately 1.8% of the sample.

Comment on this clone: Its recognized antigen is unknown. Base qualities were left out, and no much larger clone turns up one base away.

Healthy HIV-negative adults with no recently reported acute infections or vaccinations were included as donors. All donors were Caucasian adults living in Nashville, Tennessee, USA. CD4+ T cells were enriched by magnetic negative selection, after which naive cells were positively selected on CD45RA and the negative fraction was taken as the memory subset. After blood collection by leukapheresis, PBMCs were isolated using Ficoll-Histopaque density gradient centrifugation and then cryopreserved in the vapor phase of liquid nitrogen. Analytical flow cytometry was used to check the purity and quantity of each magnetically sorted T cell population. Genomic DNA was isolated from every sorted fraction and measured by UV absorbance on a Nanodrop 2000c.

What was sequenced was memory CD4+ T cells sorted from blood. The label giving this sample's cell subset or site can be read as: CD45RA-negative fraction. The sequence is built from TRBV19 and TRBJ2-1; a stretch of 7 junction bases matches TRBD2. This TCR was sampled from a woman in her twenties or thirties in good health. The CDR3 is CASSIRAGDYNEQFF. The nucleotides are TGTGCCAGTAGTATTAGGGCGGGAGATTACAATGAGCAGTTCTTC.